This TCR beta chain appears in the sequencing data of a study of T cell clonotyping in hematopoietic cell transplantation. Overall study findings and caveats: Pathologically expanded recipient clonotypes increased progressively from day 30 to day 180 as diversity fell.

With regard to this clone: Its antigen remains unidentified.

The V and J ends lost 5 bases and 8 bases respectively, with 13 bases between them. This CDR3 is built from 13 residues. CDR1 is SGHVS and CDR2 is FNYEAQ in the germline V gene. Here immunoSEQ multiplex PCR was the method, and the copy in TCRdb shows in-frame clones only, minus some. The sample holds approximately 75,000 clones, around 94% seen once. The sequence was collected from a man aged 50 to 59 in good health. Some clones in this sample may be carry-over from other donors' samples. The genes are TRBV7-6 and TRBJ2-1, with D unresolved. Input material: peripheral blood mononuclear cells. The CDR3 sequence is CASSPNSLHEQFF. Here the CDR3 DNA reads TGTGCCAGCAGCCCCAACTCCTTGCATGAGCAGTTCTTC.